Below are 23 T cell receptor beta chains sequenced from a single sample in a study of CD8 T cells in ankylosing spondylitis. TCRdb independently ran MiXCR on the 5' RACE reads; one entry per CDR3 protein. The sample includes 210,000 or so distinct CDR3 sequences, approximately 7.6% of them seen just once. Sequencing used blood, either unsorted or a sorted T cell fraction (not recorded which). These receptors all come from a female donor with ankylosing spondylitis or in good health (not recorded which).

This clonotype was seen repeatedly, ten times or more. This chain links TRBV7-6 with TRBJ2-6; D is unclear. Deletions cut 4 bases from V and 0 bases from J, with 7 bases between. The CDR3 runs to 15 residues. Germline lookup yields CDR1 SGHVS and CDR2 FNYEAQ. As DNA, the CDR3 is TGTGCCAGCAGCTCGCCGAACTCTGGGGCCAACGTCCTGACTTTC. Translating gives CASSSPNSGANVLTF.

In this sample, this clonotype turned up many times. The chain uses TRBV20-1 and TRBJ2-5, with D possibly called TRBD1 or TRBD2 (5 bases each). This CDR3 comprises 13 residues. The germline V and J ends were trimmed by 5 bases and 5 bases, with 15 bases remaining between them. The germline V gene has CDR1 DFQATT and CDR2 SNEGSKA (reference sequence). CDR3 bases: TGCAGTGCTGGGACCCGGGGCGGCGAGACCCAGTACTTC. As protein: CSAGTRGGETQYF.

This clonotype appeared many times. The rearrangement links TRBV4-3 to TRBJ2-4, with D perhaps matching TRBD2 (5 bases). The CDR3 runs 18 residues. Trimming cost V 1 base and J 0 bases, with 16 bases left between them. Germline V gives CDR1 LGHNA, CDR2 YSLEER. In nucleotides, the CDR3 is TGCGCCAGCAGCCAAGCTAGCTGGGAACCTCTAGCCAAAAACATTCAGTACTTC. This sequence encodes CASSQASWEPLAKNIQYF.

This clonotype was seen repeatedly, ten times or more. The V gene is TRBV20-1, the J gene TRBJ1-6; TRBD1 agrees at 9 bases. The trim removed 3 bases at V and 7 bases at J, leaving 7 bases unmatched. CDR3 length: 15 residues. Germline V gene data show CDR1 as DFQATT and CDR2 as SNEGSKA (reference sequence). CDR3 protein: CSASTGGPGNSPLHF. As DNA, the CDR3 is TGCAGTGCTAGTACAGGGGGCCCAGGAAATTCACCCCTCCACTTT.

The CDR3 DNA follows: TGCGCCAGCGGGGAACGACAGGGCATGACCGGGGAGCTGTTTTTT. As protein: CASGERQGMTGELFF. This chain connects TRBV5-1 to TRBJ2-2, with 7 bases fitting TRBD1. CDR3 length: 15 amino acids. CDR1 and CDR2 (germline): SGHRS, YFSETQ. V shed 7 bases, J shed 5 bases, and the junction held 11 bases outside the gene matches.

This clonotype has ten or more counts. The genes are TRBV29-1 and TRBJ1-2; D may be TRBD1 (6 bases). The V end lost 5 bases, the J end lost 8 bases, and 21 bases lay between the germline ends. The CDR3 runs to 14 residues. CDR1 is SQVTM and CDR2 is ANQGSEA in the germline V gene. CDR3 in DNA: TGCAGCGTTCAGGGGACAACCCTCACCGACGGCTACACCTTC. Its protein is CSVQGTTLTDGYTF. Complete variable domain (other parts from reference TRBV29-1 and TRBJ1-2): SAVISQKPSRDICQRGTSLTIQCQVDSQVTMMFWYRQQPGQSLTLIATANQGSEATYESGFVIDKFPISRPNLTFSTLTVSNMSPEDSSIYLCSVQGTTLTDGYTFGSGTRLTVV.

This clonotype appeared many times. The chain uses TRBV29-1 and TRBJ1-1; 8 positions match TRBD1. CDR3 length: 12 residues. V shed 6 bases and J 5 bases; nucleotides not matched to a gene: 5. The germline V gene has CDR1 SQVTM and CDR2 ANQGSEA. The CDR3 loop reads CSVRTGMTEAFF. CDR3 nucleotide sequence: TGCAGCGTCCGGACAGGGATGACTGAAGCTTTCTTT. Using reference TRBV29-1 and TRBJ1-1 for the parts outside the CDR3, the full variable domain is SAVISQKPSRDICQRGTSLTIQCQVDSQVTMMFWYRQQPGQSLTLIATANQGSEATYESGFVIDKFPISRPNLTFSTLTVSNMSPEDSSIYLCSVRTGMTEAFFGQGTRLTVV.

This clonotype has just a few counts. The CDR3 sequence: CASSTRTGNSPLHF. The CDR3 coding sequence is TGTGCCAGCAGTACTCGGACGGGAAATTCACCCCTCCACTTT. The chain uses TRBV28 and TRBJ1-6; no clear D. Germline V gene sequence: CDR1 MDHEN, CDR2 SYDVKM. The CDR3 is 14 amino acids. With 5 bases removed from V and 7 bases from J, the gap between germline ends came to 12 bases. Combining the CDR3 with reference TRBV28 and TRBJ1-6 gives the whole variable domain DVKVTQSSRYLVKRTGEKVFLECVQDMDHENMFWYRQDPGLGLRLIYFSYDVKMKEKGDIPEGYSVSREKKERFSLILESASTNQTSMYLCASSTRTGNSPLHFGNGTRLTVT.

At least ten counts were recorded for this clonotype. The chain carries TRBV6-2 or TRBV6-3 and TRBJ1-6, with 9 bases matching TRBD1. This CDR3 has 17 amino acids. Germline lookup yields CDR1 MNHEY and CDR2 SVGEGT. V gave up 1 base and J gave up 10 bases; unmatched junction bases: 11. In DNA, the CDR3 is TGTGCCAGCAGTTACTTTTCCTCCGGGACAGGGTCATCACCCCTCCACTTT. Translated: CASSYFSSGTGSSPLHF.

The table lists this clonotype with many counts. The V and J genes are TRBV27 and TRBJ2-1; 11 bases align to TRBD2. Germline lookup yields CDR1 MNHEY and CDR2 SMNVEV (reference sequence). The V segment lost 6 bases and the J segment 9 bases; nucleotides outside the gene matches: 10. The CDR3 is made up of 15 amino acids. This CDR3 reads CASSFSGRARGEQFF. For the CDR3, the DNA is TGTGCCAGCAGCTTTAGCGGGAGGGCCAGGGGTGAGCAGTTCTTC.

This clonotype was seen a few times. The chain is built from TRBV7-2 and TRBJ1-1; 10 bases are a match to TRBD1. From germline, CDR1 is SGHTA and CDR2 FQGNSA. The CDR3 totals 17 residues. Trimming took 6 bases from V and 5 from J; bases not matched to a gene: 15. The CDR3 region has the DNA TGTGCCAGCAGTCGGGCCGTAGCCGGGACAGGGGAAACTGAAGCTTTCTTT. Its translation is CASSRAVAGTGETEAFF.

This clonotype was counted ten times or more. The gene calls are TRBV24-1 and TRBJ2-1; TRBD2 matches 10 bases. The CDR3 runs 16 residues. The V gene end was trimmed by 4 bases and the J gene end by 5 bases; junction bases not matched to a gene: 7. CDR1 is KGHDR, CDR2 SFDVKD, per germline. The CDR3: CATSDPASGSHNEQFF. The CDR3 bases are TGTGCCACCAGTGACCCGGCTAGCGGGAGCCACAATGAGCAGTTCTTC.

The sample holds many counts of this clonotype. The chain recombines TRBV24-1 with TRBJ2-1; 8 bases line up with TRBD1. The trim removed 3 bases at V and 8 bases at J, leaving 5 bases unmatched. The CDR3 loop spans 14 amino acids. Germline assignment: CDR1 KGHDR and CDR2 SFDVKD. The CDR3 DNA is TGTGCCACCAGTGATAGACAGGGGAGGCATGAGCAGTTCTTC. Its protein product is CATSDRQGRHEQFF.

This clonotype was seen repeatedly, ten times or more. The rearrangement links TRBV9 to TRBJ2-7; D perhaps matches TRBD1 (7 bases). This CDR3 is 15 amino acids long. Germline V gene sequence: CDR1 SGDLS, CDR2 YYNGEE. Between the trimmed V and J ends, which lost 0 bases and 0 bases, there was a span of 10 bases. This chain's CDR3 is CASSVAGDSSYEQYF. In DNA form, the CDR3 reads TGTGCCAGCAGCGTAGCGGGGGACAGCTCCTACGAGCAGTACTTC.

This clonotype has ten or more counts. The V gene is TRBV5-1, the J gene TRBJ2-1; D remains ambiguous. There are 14 residues in the CDR3. The germline V gene has CDR1 SGHRS and CDR2 YFSETQ. V was pared by 0 bases and J by 5 bases, with 9 bases between. CDR3 amino acids: CASSLGLVDNEQFF. CDR3 DNA sequence: TGCGCCAGCAGCTTGGGTCTAGTCGACAATGAGCAGTTCTTC.

For this clonotype: This may be a read error, as it is one base from a much larger clone. The chain employs TRBV12-3 or TRBV12-4 and TRBJ2-2; D is unresolved. The CDR3 runs to 13 residues. The CDR3 is CASSFLRGAELIF. The CDR3 nucleotides are TGTGCCAGCAGTTTTCTACGAGGTGCGGAGCTGATTTTT.

Comments on this clonotype: This clone may be a read error of a much larger clone one base away. This chain joins TRBV4-1 and TRBJ2-2, with D possibly being TRBD1 or TRBD2 (5 bases each). The germline V gene has CDR1 MGHRA and CDR2 YSYEKL. The CDR3 is 13 amino acids. For the CDR3, the DNA is TGCGCCAGCAGCCGAGGGTTGAACGGGGCGCTGTTTTTT. Residues: CASSRGLNGALFF.

This clonotype has a count of ten or more. The chain joins TRBV9 to TRBJ2-7, with a possible D match to TRBD2 (5 bases). Germline V gives CDR1 SGDLS, CDR2 YYNGEE. V shed 0 bases and J shed 3 bases, with 13 bases lying between them. The CDR3 has 15 amino acids. The CDR3 protein is CASSVGPSEDYEQYF. The CDR3 nucleotides read TGTGCCAGCAGCGTAGGTCCGTCGGAGGACTACGAGCAGTACTTC.

This clonotype was counted ten times or more. The chain employs TRBV20-1 and TRBJ2-1; tentatively, D is TRBD1 (6 bases). This CDR3 spans 14 amino acids. V was clipped by 5 bases and J by 8 bases, with 19 bases between them. Germline-derived CDR1 and CDR2 are DFQATT and SNEGSKA (reference sequence). The CDR3 spells CSAAQGGGQYEQFF. DNA for the CDR3: TGCAGTGCTGCACAGGGTGGAGGTCAATATGAGCAGTTCTTC.

The rearrangement uses TRBV7-2 and TRBJ2-1; TRBD2 matches at 14 bases. After removal of 1 base from V and 6 bases from J, the junction contained 5 bases not matched to a gene. The CDR3 is 17 amino acids. The germline V gene encodes CDR1 SGHTA and CDR2 FQGNSA. CDR3 sequence: CASSLGLAGGPGNEQFF. The CDR3 DNA is TGTGCCAGCAGCTTAGGACTAGCGGGAGGGCCGGGCAATGAGCAGTTCTTC.

The J gene is TRBJ2-1, the V gene TRBV28; D not certain. This CDR3 comprises 14 residues. Looked up from germline, CDR1 is MDHEN and CDR2 is SYDVKM. V lost 3 bases and J lost 8, with 14 bases in between. This CDR3 is CASSLAGRMDEQFF. CDR3 DNA: TGTGCCAGCAGTTTGGCAGGTCGTATGGATGAGCAGTTCTTC. The entire variable domain, with the rest obtained from reference TRBV28 and TRBJ2-1, is as follows: DVKVTQSSRYLVKRTGEKVFLECVQDMDHENMFWYRQDPGLGLRLIYFSYDVKMKEKGDIPEGYSVSREKKERFSLILESASTNQTSMYLCASSLAGRMDEQFFGPGTRLTVL.

This clonotype was counted many times. This chain uses TRBV2 with TRBJ1-2; 9 bases fit TRBD1. The length of the CDR3 is 13 residues. From germline, CDR1 is SNHLY and CDR2 FYNNEI. V was pared by 7 bases and J by 8 bases, with 8 bases of the junction left unmatched. For the CDR3, the DNA is TGTGCCAGCATAGGACAGGGGTTGAGGGGCTACACCTTC. As protein: CASIGQGLRGYTF.

Ten or more counts support this clonotype. This rearrangement joins TRBV2 to TRBJ2-7, with D uncertain. CDR3 size: 10 residues. V lost 6 bases and J lost 4, with 4 bases in between. Germline CDR1 and CDR2: SNHLY and FYNNEI. Here the CDR3 reads CASSGYEQYF. Written as DNA, the CDR3 is TGTGCCAGCAGCGGGTACGAGCAGTACTTC.